This TCR beta chain derives from a study of cytomegalovirus exposure and HLA in healthy donors. Study-wide results and caveats: Later analysis suggested links between common viral pathogens and several top significant clusters. When analyzed later, a missense DCLRE1C variant was found to be linked to TCR beta V- and J-gene trimming. The study had only CMV serostatus as immune exposure information.

As concerns this clone: Its antigen is not known.

This CDR3 region has 15 residues. V lost 0 bases and J lost 3, with 12 bases in between. Germline V lookup: CDR1 ENHRY, CDR2 SYGVKD. Both 60 Vbeta primers and 13 Jbeta primers went into the PCR. TCRdb keeps only in-frame clones here, not all; method: immunoSEQ multiplex PCR. The sample comprises about 120,000 clones, about 69% of which are singletons, and over 1.5% rests with the top ten. This rearrangement joins TRBV10-3 to TRBJ2-7, with D possibly matching TRBD1 (5 bases). This TCR derives from a woman aged 18-29 years in good health and CMV-seronegative. The material sequenced was PBMCs. The DNA of the CDR3 is TGTGCCATCAGTGAGTCGCAAGGGGCGGACTACGAGCAGTACTTC. Its translation: CAISESQGADYEQYF.